This T cell receptor beta chain was profiled in a study of shared clonotypes between healthy human individuals. TCRdb's table, derived via immunoSEQ multiplex PCR, lists solely in-frame clones and lacks some. The repertoire holds millions of clones, with over 85% as singletons. Looked up from germline, CDR1 is SGHTA and CDR2 is FQGNSA. The CDR3 length is 13 residues. The V gene lost 7 bases and the J gene lost 0 bases, with 8 bases spanning the gap. About this clone itself: The antigen is not known.

Whole-study results and caveats: Deeper or shallower sequencing was expected to change how clonotypes are shared among donors.

This sequence was found in a man between 18 and 29 years old in good health. What was sequenced was naive CD4+ T cells sorted from blood. The subset denotes: CD45RA+ positively selected. The rearrangement joins TRBV7-2 to TRBJ2-3; D gene uncertain. CDR3 sequence (DNA): TGTGCCAGCAACAAAGGGAGCACAGATACGCAGTATTTT. It translates to CASNKGSTDTQYF.